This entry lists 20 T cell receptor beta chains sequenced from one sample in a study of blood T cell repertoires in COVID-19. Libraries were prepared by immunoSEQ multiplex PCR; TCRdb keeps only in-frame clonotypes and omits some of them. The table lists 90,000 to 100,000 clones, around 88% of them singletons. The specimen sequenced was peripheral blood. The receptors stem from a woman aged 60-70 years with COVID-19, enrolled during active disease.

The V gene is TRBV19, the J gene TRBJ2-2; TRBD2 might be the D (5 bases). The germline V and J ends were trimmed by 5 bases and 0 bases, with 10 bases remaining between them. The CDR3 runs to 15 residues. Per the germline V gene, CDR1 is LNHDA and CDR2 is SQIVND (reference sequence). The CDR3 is CASSYEGTNTGELFF. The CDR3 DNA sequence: TGTGCCAGTAGTTATGAGGGAACGAACACCGGGGAGCTGTTTTTT.

The CDR3 loop reads CASRPGVGGNTDTQYF. DNA for the CDR3: TGTGCCAGCAGACCGGGGGTAGGCGGAAACACAGATACGCAGTATTTT. The V and J genes are TRBV9 and TRBJ2-3; possible D gene TRBD2, 6 bases. CDR1 is SGDLS and CDR2 is YYNGEE in the germline V gene. CDR3 size: 16 residues. Deletions cut 5 bases from V and 2 bases from J, with 18 bases between.

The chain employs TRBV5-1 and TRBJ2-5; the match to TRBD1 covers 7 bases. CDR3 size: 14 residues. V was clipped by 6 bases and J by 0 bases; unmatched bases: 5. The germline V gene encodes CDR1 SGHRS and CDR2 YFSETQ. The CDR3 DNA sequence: TGCGCCAGCATTTCCCAGGGGGACCAAGAGACCCAGTACTTC. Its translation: CASISQGDQETQYF.

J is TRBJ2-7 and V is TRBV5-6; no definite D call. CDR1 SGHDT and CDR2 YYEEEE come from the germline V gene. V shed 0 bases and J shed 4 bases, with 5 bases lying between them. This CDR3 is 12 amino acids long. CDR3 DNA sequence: TGTGCCAGCAGCTTGGGGGCTTACGAGCAGTACTTC. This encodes CASSLGAYEQYF.

The CDR3 bases are TGTGCCAGCAGCCGCGGGGGGGCTGGCTACAATGAGCAGTTCTTC. This sequence encodes CASSRGGAGYNEQFF. J is TRBJ2-1 and V is TRBV7-2; 9 nucleotides align to TRBD2. The CDR3 sequence is 15 residues long. The J segment lost 3 bases and the V segment lost 5 bases, leaving 5 bases of the junction unmatched. The V gene's germline CDR1 is SGHTA and CDR2 FQGNSA.

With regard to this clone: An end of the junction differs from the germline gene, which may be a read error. The CDR3, as DNA: TGTGCCAGCAGTCAAGGTTGGGGCCGCGAGCAGTACTTC. Its translation: CASSQGWGREQYF. This chain uses TRBV14 with TRBJ2-7, with D maybe TRBD1 (5 bases). Germline CDR1 SGHDN, CDR2 FVKESK. The CDR3 loop spans 13 amino acids. Combining the CDR3 with reference TRBV14 and TRBJ2-7 gives the whole variable domain EAGVTQFPSHSVIEKGQTVTLRCDPISGHDNLYWYRRVMGKEIKFLLHFVKESKQDESGMPNNRFLAERTGGTYSTLKVQPAELEDSGVYFCASSQGWGREQYFGPGTRLTVT.

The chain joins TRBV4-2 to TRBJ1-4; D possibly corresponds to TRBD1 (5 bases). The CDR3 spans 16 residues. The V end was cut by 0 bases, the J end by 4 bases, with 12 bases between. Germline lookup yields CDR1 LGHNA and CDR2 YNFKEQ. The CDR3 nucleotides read TGTGCCAGCAGCCAAGACTATGGGGGAGGTAATGAAAAACTGTTTTTT. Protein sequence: CASSQDYGGGNEKLFF.

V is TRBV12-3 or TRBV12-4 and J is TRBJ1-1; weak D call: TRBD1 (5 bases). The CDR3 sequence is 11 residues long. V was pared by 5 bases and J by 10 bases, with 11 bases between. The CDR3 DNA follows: TGTGCCAGCAGTCCAGGGTTCTCAGCTTTCTTT. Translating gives CASSPGFSAFF.

The CDR3 loop reads CAWREQGWENTGELFF. DNA of the CDR3: TGTGCCTGGAGAGAACAGGGGTGGGAGAACACCGGGGAGCTGTTTTTT. The chain has TRBV30 and TRBJ2-2; 7 positions match TRBD1. V was pared by 3 bases and J by 1 base, with 8 bases of the junction left unmatched. From germline, CDR1 is GTSNPN and CDR2 SVGIG (reference sequence). The CDR3 has 16 residues.

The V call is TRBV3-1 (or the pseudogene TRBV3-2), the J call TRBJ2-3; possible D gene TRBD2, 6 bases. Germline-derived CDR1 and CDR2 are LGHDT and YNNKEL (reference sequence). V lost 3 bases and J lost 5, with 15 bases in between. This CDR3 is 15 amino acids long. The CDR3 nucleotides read TGTGCCAGCAGCCATCTCCGGGACTCCCTAGATACGCAGTATTTT. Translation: CASSHLRDSLDTQYF.

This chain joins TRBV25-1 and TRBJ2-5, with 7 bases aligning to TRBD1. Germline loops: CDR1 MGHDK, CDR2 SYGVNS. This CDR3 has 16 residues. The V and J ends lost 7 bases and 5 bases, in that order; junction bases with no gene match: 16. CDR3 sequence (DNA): TGTGCCAGCAAAACAGGGGCCCGCGAATGGTTGGAGACCCAGTACTTC. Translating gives CASKTGAREWLETQYF.

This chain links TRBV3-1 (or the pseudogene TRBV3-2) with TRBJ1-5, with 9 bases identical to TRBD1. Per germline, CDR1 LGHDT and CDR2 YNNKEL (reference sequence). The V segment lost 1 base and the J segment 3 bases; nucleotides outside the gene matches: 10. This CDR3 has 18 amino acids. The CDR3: CASSQGHSRTGDNQPQHF. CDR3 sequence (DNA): TGTGCCAGCAGCCAAGGGCACTCGCGGACAGGGGACAATCAGCCCCAGCATTTT.

The CDR3 DNA reads TGTGCCAGCAGCCTCCTGGAGACGCAGTATTTT. Residues: CASSLLETQYF. The chain carries TRBV28 and TRBJ2-3, with D unresolved. Germline lookup yields CDR1 MDHEN and CDR2 SYDVKM. The CDR3 has 11 amino acids. The V and J ends lost 6 bases and 9 bases respectively, with 10 bases between them.

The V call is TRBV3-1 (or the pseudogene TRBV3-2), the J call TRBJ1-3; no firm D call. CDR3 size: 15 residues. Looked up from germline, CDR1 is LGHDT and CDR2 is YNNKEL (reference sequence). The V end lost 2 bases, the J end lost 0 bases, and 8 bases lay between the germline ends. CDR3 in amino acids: CASSQSVSSGNTIYF. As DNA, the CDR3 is TGTGCCAGCAGCCAATCAGTTTCCTCTGGAAACACCATATATTTT.

Here the CDR3 reads CASSPFQGIRNSPLHF. The CDR3 DNA reads TGTGCCAGCAGTCCTTTCCAGGGTATTCGGAATTCACCCCTCCACTTT. The chain couples TRBV2 to TRBJ1-6; D is possibly TRBD1 (5 bases). Between the trimmed V and J ends, which lost 5 bases and 7 bases, there was a span of 18 bases. This CDR3 comprises 16 residues. In germline, CDR1 is SNHLY, CDR2 FYNNEI.

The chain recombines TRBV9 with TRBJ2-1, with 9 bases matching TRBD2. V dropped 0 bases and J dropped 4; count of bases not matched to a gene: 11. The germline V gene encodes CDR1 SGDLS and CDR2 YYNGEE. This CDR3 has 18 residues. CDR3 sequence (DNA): TGTGCCAGCAGCGTAGTAGGGCCTGGAAGCGGGGGGTACAATGAGCAGTTCTTC. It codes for CASSVVGPGSGGYNEQFF.

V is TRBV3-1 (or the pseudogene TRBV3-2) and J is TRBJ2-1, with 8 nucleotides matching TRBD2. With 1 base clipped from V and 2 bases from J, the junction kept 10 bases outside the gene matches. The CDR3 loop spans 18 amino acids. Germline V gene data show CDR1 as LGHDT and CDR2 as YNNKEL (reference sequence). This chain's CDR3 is CASSQGIGGGPTYNEQFF. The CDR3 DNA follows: TGTGCCAGCAGCCAAGGAATCGGGGGGGGCCCAACCTACAATGAGCAGTTCTTC.

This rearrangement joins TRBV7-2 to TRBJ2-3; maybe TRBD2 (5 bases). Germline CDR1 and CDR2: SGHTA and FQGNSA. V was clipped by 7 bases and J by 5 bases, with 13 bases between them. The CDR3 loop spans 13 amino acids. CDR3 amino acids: CASTPRRGDTQYF. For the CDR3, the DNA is TGTGCCAGCACCCCCCGCCGGGGAGATACGCAGTATTTT. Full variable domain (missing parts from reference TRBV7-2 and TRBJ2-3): GAGVSQSPSNKVTEKGKDVELRCDPISGHTALYWYRQSLGQGLEFLIYFQGNSAPDKSGLPSDRFSAERTGGSVSTLTIQRTQQEDSAVYLCASTPRRGDTQYFGPGTRLTVL.

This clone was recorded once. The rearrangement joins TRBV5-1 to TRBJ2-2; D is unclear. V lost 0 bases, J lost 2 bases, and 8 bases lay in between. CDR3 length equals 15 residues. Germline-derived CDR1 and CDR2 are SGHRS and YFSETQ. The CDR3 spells CASSLVPKNTGELFF. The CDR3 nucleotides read TGCGCCAGCAGCTTGGTTCCCAAAAACACCGGGGAGCTGTTTTTT. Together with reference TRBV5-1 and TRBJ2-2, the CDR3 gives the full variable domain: KAGVTQTPRYLIKTRGQQVTLSCSPISGHRSVSWYQQTPGQGLQFLFEYFSETQRNKGNFPGRFSGRQFSNSRSEMNVSTLELGDSALYLCASSLVPKNTGELFFGEGSRLTVL.

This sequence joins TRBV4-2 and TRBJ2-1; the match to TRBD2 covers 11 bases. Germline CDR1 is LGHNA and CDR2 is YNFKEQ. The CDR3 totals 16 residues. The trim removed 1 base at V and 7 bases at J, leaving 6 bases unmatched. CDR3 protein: CASSQAVGTSGNEQFF. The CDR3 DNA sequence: TGTGCCAGCAGCCAAGCCGTGGGGACTAGCGGTAATGAGCAGTTCTTC.